This T cell receptor beta chain was identified during a study of T-cell reconstitution after alpha-beta-depleted transplantation in children. Germline values: CDR1 KGHSH, CDR2 LQKENI. The V and J ends lost 0 bases and 0 bases respectively, with 2 bases between them. The CDR3 spans 13 residues. The table lists this clonotype with many counts. Unique molecular identifiers were used in preparing the TCRbeta library. One entry per CDR3 protein, called by TCRdb with MiXCR from the PCR reads. The data hold some 200,000 distinct CDR3 sequences, with roughly a tenth observed a single time. The specimen was PBMCs from the stem cell graft donor, collected from the stem cell graft. This rearrangement joins TRBV18 to TRBJ2-5; the D is unclear. This sequence originates from a human donor who donated a stem cell graft to a child with SCID. CDR3 region: CASSPPNQETQYF. The CDR3 DNA reads as TGTGCCAGCTCACCACCGAACCAAGAGACCCAGTACTTC.